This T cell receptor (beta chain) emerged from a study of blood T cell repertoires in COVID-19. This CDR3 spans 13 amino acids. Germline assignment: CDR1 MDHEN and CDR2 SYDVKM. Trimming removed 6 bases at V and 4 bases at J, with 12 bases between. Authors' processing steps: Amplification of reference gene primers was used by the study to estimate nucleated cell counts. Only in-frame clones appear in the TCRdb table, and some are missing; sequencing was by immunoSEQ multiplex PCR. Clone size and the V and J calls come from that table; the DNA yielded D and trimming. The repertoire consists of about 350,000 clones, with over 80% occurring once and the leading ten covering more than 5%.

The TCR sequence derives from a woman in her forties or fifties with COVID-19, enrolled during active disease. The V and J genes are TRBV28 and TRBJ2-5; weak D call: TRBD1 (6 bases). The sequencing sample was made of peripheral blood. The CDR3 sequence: CASRLDRIETQYF. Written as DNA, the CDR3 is TGTGCCAGCAGATTGGACAGAATAGAGACCCAGTACTTC.